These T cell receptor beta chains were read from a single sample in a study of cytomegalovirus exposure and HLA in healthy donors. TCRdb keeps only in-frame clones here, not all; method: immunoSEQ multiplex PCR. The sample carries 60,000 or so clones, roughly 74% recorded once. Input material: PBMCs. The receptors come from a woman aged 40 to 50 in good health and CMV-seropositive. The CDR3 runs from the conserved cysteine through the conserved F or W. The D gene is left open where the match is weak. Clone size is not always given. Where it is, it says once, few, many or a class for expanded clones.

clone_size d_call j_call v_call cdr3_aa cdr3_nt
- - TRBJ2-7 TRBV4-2 CASSSIGQGGEQYF TGTGCCAGCAGCTCAATAGGGCAGGGTGGTGAGCAGTACTTC
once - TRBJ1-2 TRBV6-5 CASRPSGAYGYTF TGTGCCAGCAGACCTTCTGGGGCCTATGGCTACACCTTC
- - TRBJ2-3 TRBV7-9 CASSLATGTDTQYF TGTGCCAGCAGCTTAGCTACAGGGACAGATACGCAGTATTTT
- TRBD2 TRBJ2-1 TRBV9 CASSVGREAGGWDEQFF TGTGCCAGCAGCGTAGGAAGGGAAGCGGGGGGGTGGGATGAGCAGTTCTTC
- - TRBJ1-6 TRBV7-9 CSSSLGAVGDSPLHF TGTTCCAGCAGCTTGGGGGCCGTGGGGGATTCACCCCTCCACTTT
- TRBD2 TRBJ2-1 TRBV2 CASKTPSGKSYNEQFF TGTGCCAGCAAAACCCCTAGCGGGAAAAGCTACAATGAGCAGTTCTTC
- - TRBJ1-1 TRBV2 CASTRARDTNTEAFF TGTGCCAGCACTCGGGCCCGGGACACGAACACTGAAGCTTTCTTT
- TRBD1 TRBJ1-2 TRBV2 CASSKMTGLGWNGYTF TGTGCCAGCAGCAAAATGACAGGGCTCGGATGGAATGGCTACACCTTC
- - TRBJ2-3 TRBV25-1 CASSPREGGADTQYF TGTGCCAGCAGTCCCCGGGAAGGGGGGGCGGATACGCAGTATTTT
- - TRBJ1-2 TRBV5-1 CASSLGAANYGYTF TGCGCCAGCAGCTTGGGCGCCGCTAACTATGGCTACACCTTC
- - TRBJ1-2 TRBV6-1 CASSGVGGGLLHGYTF TGTGCCAGCAGTGGGGTAGGGGGGGGTCTATTGCACGGCTACACCTTC
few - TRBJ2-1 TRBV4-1 CASSQDTTYNEQFF TGCGCCAGCAGCCAGGACACCACCTACAATGAGCAGTTCTTC
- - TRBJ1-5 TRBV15 CATRGLRGIDQPQHF TGTGCCACCCGAGGGCTCAGAGGGATCGATCAGCCCCAGCATTTT
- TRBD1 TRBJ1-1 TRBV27 CASTRQGAPMGNTEAFF TGTGCCAGCACCCGACAGGGGGCGCCGATGGGGAACACTGAAGCTTTCTTT
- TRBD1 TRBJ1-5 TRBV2 CASREGGLGNQPQHF TGTGCCAGCAGGGAAGGGGGCTTGGGCAATCAGCCCCAGCATTTT
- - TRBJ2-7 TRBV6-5 CASSYRGYEQYF TGTGCCAGCAGTTACCGCGGCTACGAGCAGTACTTC
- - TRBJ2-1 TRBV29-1 CSVDSGKIGGNEQFF TGCAGCGTTGACTCCGGGAAGATAGGGGGCAATGAGCAGTTCTTC
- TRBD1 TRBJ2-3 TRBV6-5 CASRSPGQQADTQYF TGTGCCAGCAGGTCACCGGGACAGCAAGCAGATACGCAGTATTTT
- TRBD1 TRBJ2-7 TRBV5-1 CASSSGQGSEEQYF TGCGCCAGCAGCTCGGGACAGGGGTCGGAGGAGCAGTACTTC
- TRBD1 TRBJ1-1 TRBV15 CATSRGQGGATEAFF TGTGCCACCAGCAGAGGACAGGGAGGCGCCACTGAAGCTTTCTTT
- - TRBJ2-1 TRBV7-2 CASSIRGDYYNEQFF TGTGCCAGCAGTATTAGGGGGGACTACTACAATGAGCAGTTCTTC
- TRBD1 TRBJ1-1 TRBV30 CAWRAGTGYAEAFF TGTGCCTGGAGGGCAGGGACAGGGTACGCTGAAGCTTTCTTT
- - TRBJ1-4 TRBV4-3 CASSQGSVGEKLFF TGCGCCAGCAGCCAAGGCAGCGTAGGCGAAAAACTGTTTTTT
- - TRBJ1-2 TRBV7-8 CASSPRGGQSNGYTF TGTGCCAGCAGCCCGAGGGGTGGACAGTCTAATGGCTACACCTTC
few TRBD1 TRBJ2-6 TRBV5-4 CASSTGQELSGANVLTF TGTGCCAGCAGCACTGGACAGGAGCTCTCTGGGGCCAACGTCCTGACTTTC
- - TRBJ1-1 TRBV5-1 CASSYADGGTAFF TGCGCCAGCAGCTATGCCGATGGGGGCACAGCTTTCTTT
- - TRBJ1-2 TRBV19 CASSLSNYGYTF TGTGCCAGTAGTCTATCCAACTATGGCTACACCTTC
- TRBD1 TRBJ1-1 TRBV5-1 CASSKAQGAGTEAFF TGCGCCAGCAGCAAAGCCCAGGGGGCGGGCACTGAAGCTTTCTTT
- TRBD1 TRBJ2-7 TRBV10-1 CASSDSGTVAYEQYF TGCGCCAGCAGCGACTCCGGGACAGTTGCCTACGAGCAGTACTTC
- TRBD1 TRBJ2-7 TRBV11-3 CASSHGQGVGEQYF TGTGCCAGCAGCCACGGACAGGGGGTAGGCGAGCAGTACTTC
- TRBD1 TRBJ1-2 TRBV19 CASSHRGLGYGYTF TGTGCCAGTAGCCACAGGGGGCTCGGCTATGGCTACACCTTC
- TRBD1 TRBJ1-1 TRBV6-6 CASSHRGRRYTEAFF TGTGCCAGCAGTCACAGGGGAAGGAGGTACACTGAAGCTTTCTTT
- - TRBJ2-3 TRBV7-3 CASSLPGLGAGNTQYF TGTGCCAGCAGCCTACCCGGTTTGGGGGCGGGTAATACGCAGTATTTT
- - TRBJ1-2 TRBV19 CASSSRDKLYGYTF TGTGCCAGTAGTTCCCGGGACAAGCTCTATGGCTACACCTTC
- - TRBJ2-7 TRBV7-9 CASSPQGQPYEQYF TGTGCCAGCAGCCCCCAAGGACAGCCCTACGAGCAGTACTTC
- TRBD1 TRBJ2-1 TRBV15 CATSRAGQGVNEQFF TGTGCCACCAGCAGAGCCGGACAGGGGGTCAATGAGCAGTTCTTC
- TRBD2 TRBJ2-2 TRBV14 CASSQPPLAGAQNTGELFF TGTGCCAGCAGCCAACCACCTCTAGCGGGGGCCCAGAACACCGGGGAGCTGTTTTTT
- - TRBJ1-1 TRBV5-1 CASHSGTEAFF TGCGCCAGCCATTCGGGAACTGAAGCTTTCTTT
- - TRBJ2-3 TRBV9 CASSVGMRDTQYF TGTGCCAGCAGCGTAGGAATGCGGGATACGCAGTATTTT
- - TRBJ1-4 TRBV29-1 CSGGEGANEKLFF TGCAGCGGGGGAGAGGGAGCAAATGAAAAACTGTTTTTT
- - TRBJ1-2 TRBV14 CASSQVRQAFYGYTF TGTGCCAGCAGCCAAGTCCGCCAGGCCTTTTATGGCTACACCTTC
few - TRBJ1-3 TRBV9 CASSPPGSVSGNTIYF TGTGCCAGCAGCCCCCCAGGCTCAGTCTCTGGAAACACCATATATTTT
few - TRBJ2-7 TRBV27 CASSLNRVEWYF TGTGCCAGCAGTTTAAACAGGGTAGAATGGTACTTC
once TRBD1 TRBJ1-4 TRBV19 CASSMGQKNEKLFF TGTGCCAGTAGTATGGGACAGAAAAATGAAAAACTGTTTTTT
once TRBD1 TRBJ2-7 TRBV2 CASRRQGAYEQYF TGTGCCAGCAGAAGACAGGGGGCCTACGAGCAGTACTTC
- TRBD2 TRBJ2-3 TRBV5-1 CASSHGTSVSSTDTQYF TGCGCCAGCAGCCACGGGACTAGCGTATCTAGCACAGATACGCAGTATTTT
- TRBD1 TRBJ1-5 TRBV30 CAWSRRTGNSNQPQHF TGTGCCTGGAGTCGTAGGACAGGGAATAGCAATCAGCCCCAGCATTTT
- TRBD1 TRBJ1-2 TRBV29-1 CSVEDLDREYYGYTF TGCAGCGTTGAAGATCTTGACAGGGAATACTATGGCTACACCTTC
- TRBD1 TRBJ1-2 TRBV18 CASSQGTGDGYTF TGTGCCAGCTCACAGGGAACAGGGGACGGCTACACCTTC
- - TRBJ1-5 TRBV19 CASSIIGGADQPQHF TGTGCCAGTAGTATAATCGGGGGTGCGGATCAGCCCCAGCATTTT
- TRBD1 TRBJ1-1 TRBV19 CASSRTGENTEAFF TGTGCCAGTAGTCGGACAGGGGAGAACACTGAAGCTTTCTTT